This T cell receptor (beta chain) stems from a study of cytomegalovirus exposure and HLA in healthy donors. Whole-study results and caveats: Roughly uniform sequencing depth across donors was assumed, possibly incorrectly. Accurate predictions that matched the HLA-A and HLA-B alleles of most subjects were reportedly made from TCR beta sequences. Cytomegalovirus-associated status was assigned to approximately 160 TCR beta chains. About 87% or about 30% of the time was how often most TCR beta V segments were productive, according to an earlier analysis.

PCR involved 60 Vbeta and 13 Jbeta primers. The table came from immunoSEQ multiplex PCR; TCRdb's copy has only in-frame clones and leaves some out. In the table there are roughly 130,000 clones, 74% of which are singletons. This CDR3 contains 12 residues. Germline V gene sequence: CDR1 MNHNS, CDR2 SASEGT. Trimming pared 4 bases from V and 3 bases from J, leaving 4 bases between. About this clone itself: Its antigen is as yet unknown.

The sample taken for sequencing was PBMCs. The gene calls are TRBV6-1 and TRBJ2-1, with D hard to call. This sequence was found in a woman between 50 and 59 years old in good health and CMV-seropositive. The CDR3 DNA follows: TGTGCCAGCAGTGTTAGCTACAATGAGCAGTTCTTC. Translated, it gives CASSVSYNEQFF.